Each of the 10 T cell receptor beta chains below was sequenced from the same sample in a study of T cells in Graves' hyperthyroidism and ophthalmopathy. Researchers took RNA transcripts and amplified the TCR beta CDR3 regions from them. HTBI primers were used for first-round RT-PCR of the TCR CDR3. TCRdb itself ran the multiplex PCR reads through MiXCR, one entry per CDR3 protein. Of hundreds of thousands of distinct CDR3 sequences in the sample, about 15% were seen once. Material for sequencing was blood. These receptor sequences come from a man aged 18 to 29 with Graves' ophthalmopathy.

The table lists this clonotype with many counts. The rearrangement uses TRBV7-9 and TRBJ2-3; 14 positions match TRBD2. With V trimmed by 6 bases and J by 2 bases, 7 bases remained unmatched. The CDR3 has 17 residues. Germline CDR1 is SEHNR and CDR2 is FQNEAQ (reference sequence). DNA for the CDR3: TGTGCCAGCAGACCGGGACTAGCGGGGGTCTACACAGATACGCAGTATTTT. Its protein is CASRPGLAGVYTDTQYF.

This clonotype was counted a few times. V is TRBV19 and J is TRBJ1-5; D not certain. Germline loops: CDR1 LNHDA, CDR2 SQIVND (reference sequence). V was clipped by 3 bases and J by 5 bases, with 8 bases between them. The CDR3 has 13 residues. The CDR3 DNA reads TGTGCCAGTAGTATCGAGGGTGATCAGCCCCAGCATTTT. It is translated as CASSIEGDQPQHF.

In its sample, this clonotype was seen many times. V usage is TRBV29-1 and J usage is TRBJ1-1; TRBD1 is a possible D gene (5 bases). This CDR3 is 15 amino acids long. V lost 8 bases, J lost 5 bases, and 24 bases lay in between. Looked up from germline, CDR1 is SQVTM and CDR2 is ANQGSEA. CDR3 coding DNA: TGCAGCACCACTGACAGTTGGGAAGGAATGACTGAAGCTTTCTTT. Its protein product is CSTTDSWEGMTEAFF. Variable domain in full (rest from reference TRBV29-1 and TRBJ1-1): SAVISQKPSRDICQRGTSLTIQCQVDSQVTMMFWYRQQPGQSLTLIATANQGSEATYESGFVIDKFPISRPNLTFSTLTVSNMSPEDSSIYLCSTTDSWEGMTEAFFGQGTRLTVV.

This clonotype came up a few times. This rearrangement joins TRBV19 to TRBJ2-4; TRBD1 is a possible D gene (6 bases). V was clipped by 3 bases and J by 0 bases, with 12 bases between them. The CDR3 is 16 amino acids. From germline, CDR1 is LNHDA and CDR2 SQIVND (reference sequence). Here the CDR3 DNA reads TGTGCCAGTAGTATCCAGGGGTTGCTAGCCAAAAACATTCAGTACTTC. Amino acids: CASSIQGLLAKNIQYF.

Ten or more counts support this clonotype. Possible read error: a much larger clone is one base away. J is TRBJ2-3 and V is TRBV5-1, with 7 positions matching TRBD2. The germline V gene encodes CDR1 SGHRS and CDR2 YFSETQ. J was trimmed by 0 bases and V by 0 bases; bases with no gene match: 4. This CDR3 region has 16 residues. The CDR3 coding sequence is TGCGCCAGCAGCTTGGGGTCTAGCGGAAGCACAGATACGCAGTATTTT. Residues: CASSLGSSGSTDTQYF.

This clonotype was detected many times. CDR3 nucleotides: TGCAGTGCTAGCCCCTATTTAGCGGGAACCACAGATACGCAGTATTTT. It yields the protein CSASPYLAGTTDTQYF. The rearrangement joins TRBV20-1 to TRBJ2-3; 8 bases agree with TRBD2. The V gene's germline CDR1 is DFQATT and CDR2 SNEGSKA (reference sequence). V was clipped by 3 bases and J by 2 bases; unmatched bases: 10. The CDR3 is 16 residues long.

This clonotype appeared many times. The V call is TRBV12-3 or TRBV12-4, the J call TRBJ2-5; 7 bases fit TRBD1. V shed 5 bases, J shed 5 bases, and the junction held 8 bases outside the gene matches. The CDR3 has 14 residues. For the CDR3, the DNA is TGTGCCAGCAGTCATACGACAGGGTCGGAGACCCAGTACTTC. Amino acids: CASSHTTGSETQYF.

This clonotype was found many times. V gene TRBV7-8 combines with J gene TRBJ2-1; TRBD1 might be the D (7 bases). Germline V gene data show CDR1 as SGHVS and CDR2 as FQNEAQ. Trimming pared 0 bases from V and 9 bases from J, leaving 21 bases between. The CDR3 is 17 amino acids. The CDR3 coding sequence is TGTGCCAGCAGCTTAGCGGGGGAAGTCAGGGGGGCCGTTGAGCAGTTCTTC. It codes for CASSLAGEVRGAVEQFF. Drawing the rest from reference TRBV7-8 and TRBJ2-1, the complete variable domain is GAGVSQSPRYKVAKRGQDVALRCDPISGHVSLFWYQQALGQGPEFLTYFQNEAQLDKSGLPSDRFFAERPEGSVSTLKIQRTQQEDSAVYLCASSLAGEVRGAVEQFFGPGTRLTVL.

This clonotype showed up just a few times. V and J are TRBV20-1 and TRBJ2-5, with a possible D match to TRBD2 (5 bases). V dropped 6 bases and J dropped 2 bases, with 16 bases sitting between them. The CDR3 runs 14 residues. From germline, CDR1 is DFQATT and CDR2 SNEGSKA (reference sequence). Here the CDR3 reads CSASLLVRQETQYF. CDR3 nucleotides: TGCAGTGCATCCCTACTAGTCAGGCAAGAGACCCAGTACTTC.

V and J are TRBV5-6 and TRBJ2-1, with D unresolved. Germline V CDR1 and CDR2: SGHDT, YYEEEE. The V end lost 10 bases, the J end lost 5 bases, and 19 bases lay between the germline ends. This CDR3 region has 14 residues. The CDR3 nucleotides read TGTGCCTCCTCCCCGCCCCCAATTGACAATGAGCAGTTCTTC. The encoded protein is CASSPPPIDNEQFF.